Listed here is a single T cell receptor (beta chain). Profiled with immunoSEQ multiplex PCR; TCRdb holds only in-frame clones, not every one. This table holds 150,000 to 160,000 clones, around 90% found once. The data belong to a study of blood T cell repertoires in COVID-19. Across the study: Samples came from the United States, Italy and Spain, spanning acute and convalescent COVID-19.

After removal of 0 bases from V and 9 bases from J, the junction contained 3 bases not matched to a gene. The CDR3 spans 15 residues. Per germline, CDR1 SGHAT and CDR2 FQNNGV. This sequence originates from a man aged 45 to 65 with acute or convalescent COVID-19. The material sequenced was peripheral blood. The chain has TRBV11-2 and TRBJ1-6; 9 nucleotides match TRBD1. CDR3 bases: TGTGCCAGCAGCTTAGACGGGACAGGGTTTTCACCCCTCCACTTT. This translates into CASSLDGTGFSPLHF.